These T cell receptor beta chains were read from a single sample in a study of blood T cell repertoires in COVID-19. Assay: immunoSEQ multiplex PCR; the TCRdb copy retains only in-frame clones and omits some. The sample comprises 85,000 to 110,000 clones, just over 85% of which are singletons, and 3% to 3.5% rests with the top ten. The sample was peripheral blood. The receptor source for this set is a human donor in a cohort sampled during active COVID-19. Both conserved end residues are part of each CDR3. D genes are given only for firm matches. A row's size may be missing; if present it is once, few, many or a size class.

D gene	V gene	J gene	clone size	CDR3 protein	CDR3 DNA
-	TRBV28	TRBJ1-2	few	CASSPQGGYTF	TGTGCCAGCAGTCCCCAGGGTGGCTACACCTTC
-	TRBV19	TRBJ1-5	-	CASSMTNQPQHF	TGTGCCAGCTCAATGACTAATCAGCCCCAGCATTTT
-	TRBV28	TRBJ1-5	few	CASSFRYRENQPQHF	TGTGCCAGCAGTTTTAGATACAGGGAAAATCAGCCCCAGCATTTT
TRBD1	TRBV10-1	TRBJ2-5	-	CASSESGTEETQYF	TGCGCCAGCAGCGAATCCGGGACAGAAGAGACCCAGTACTTC
-	TRBV21-1	TRBJ2-7	-	CASSKGVGGVSYEQYF	TGTGCCAGCAGCAAAGGGGTCGGCGGTGTCTCCTACGAGCAGTACTTC
-	TRBV15	TRBJ2-7	-	CATSRGSTFSEQYF	TGTGCCACCAGCAGAGGGTCTACTTTCTCCGAGCAGTACTTC
TRBD2	TRBV4-1	TRBJ2-1	-	CASSQVVAGGWDEQFF	TGCGCCAGCAGCCAAGTCGTAGCGGGGGGTTGGGATGAGCAGTTCTTC
-	TRBV10-3	TRBJ2-3	-	CAISEGGIGDTQYF	TGTGCCATCAGTGAAGGCGGGATCGGAGATACGCAGTATTTT
TRBD2	TRBV7-9	TRBJ2-3	-	CASSSFLAGNTDTQYF	TGTGCCAGCAGCTCTTTTCTAGCGGGTAACACAGATACGCAGTATTTT
-	TRBV19	TRBJ1-1	-	CASTPGGRIEAFF	TGTGCCAGTACCCCGGGAGGACGGATTGAAGCTTTCTTT
TRBD1	TRBV5-5	TRBJ2-7	-	CASSQPYRGSYEQYF	TGTGCCAGCAGCCAACCTTACAGGGGCTCCTACGAGCAGTACTTC
TRBD1	TRBV24-1	TRBJ2-5	-	CATSRDSNFQETQYF	TGTGCCACCAGCCGGGACAGCAACTTCCAAGAGACCCAGTACTTC
-	TRBV11-2	TRBJ2-2	-	CASSLDLTGELFF	TGTGCCAGCAGCTTAGATCTAACCGGGGAGCTGTTTTTT
-	TRBV11-2	TRBJ1-1	-	CASSFGLMNTEAFF	TGTGCCAGCAGCTTCGGACTTATGAACACTGAAGCTTTCTTT
-	TRBV7-8	TRBJ1-1	-	CASSLVGGRQEPFF	TGTGCCAGCAGCTTAGTTGGTGGTCGTCAGGAACCTTTCTTT
TRBD1	TRBV6-1	TRBJ1-4	-	CASSEPGQGNEKLFF	TGTGCCAGCAGTGAACCAGGACAGGGTAATGAAAAACTGTTTTTT
-	TRBV11-2	TRBJ1-2	-	CASSFFWGSSYGYTF	TGTGCCAGCAGCTTCTTCTGGGGCAGCAGCTATGGCTACACCTTC
-	TRBV3-1/TRBV3-2	TRBJ2-7	-	CASNEQYF	TGTGCCAGTAACGAGCAGTACTTC
TRBD2	TRBV30	TRBJ2-1	-	CAWRLAGRYNEQFF	TGTGCCTGGAGACTAGCGGGACGCTACAATGAGCAGTTCTTC
-	TRBV4-1	TRBJ2-7	-	CASSHSWGANEQYF	TGCGCCAGCAGCCATTCCTGGGGAGCGAACGAGCAGTACTTC
-	TRBV7-6	TRBJ2-1	-	CASSTTRWQFGNEQFF	TGTGCCAGCAGCACTACCCGTTGGCAGTTCGGCAATGAGCAGTTCTTC
-	TRBV19	TRBJ1-1	-	CASRSYGELSTEAFF	TGTGCCAGTAGGTCATATGGGGAGTTAAGCACTGAAGCTTTCTTT
TRBD2	TRBV6-1	TRBJ2-7	few	CASDSGSSRSYEQYF	TGTGCCAGCGATAGCGGGAGTTCACGGTCCTACGAGCAGTACTTC
-	TRBV19	TRBJ1-6	-	CASTWTRYSPLHF	TGTGCCAGTACCTGGACAAGGTATTCACCCCTCCACTTT